The clone carrying this T cell receptor (beta chain) was counted between two and nine times. As yet, its antigen is unknown. This specimen comes from a study of beta chain features in type 1 diabetes. Study-level results: Among all four CD4+ subsets, Type 1 diabetes patients had TCRB CDR3s that were moderately but significantly shorter.

The authors reverse transcribed all of the isolated RNA, so sequencing captured expressed TCRB transcripts. Repertoires were generated with immunoSEQ multiplex PCR, while TCRdb's copy carries only in-frame clones and drops some. The profile covers 130,000 to 150,000 clones, with less than 15% appearing a single time and under 1.5% taken by the ten largest. This CDR3 region has 14 residues. Per the germline V gene, CDR1 is SGHNT and CDR2 is YYREEE (reference sequence). The germline V and J ends were trimmed by 0 bases and 0 bases, with 6 bases remaining between them. The origin of this receptor is a young man with type 1 diabetes. The V and J genes are TRBV5-4 and TRBJ1-1; D is ambiguous. What was sequenced was central memory CD4+ T cells from blood. CDR3 bases: TGTGCCAGCAGCTTGGAGATAATGAACACTGAAGCTTTCTTT. Amino acids: CASSLEIMNTEAFF.